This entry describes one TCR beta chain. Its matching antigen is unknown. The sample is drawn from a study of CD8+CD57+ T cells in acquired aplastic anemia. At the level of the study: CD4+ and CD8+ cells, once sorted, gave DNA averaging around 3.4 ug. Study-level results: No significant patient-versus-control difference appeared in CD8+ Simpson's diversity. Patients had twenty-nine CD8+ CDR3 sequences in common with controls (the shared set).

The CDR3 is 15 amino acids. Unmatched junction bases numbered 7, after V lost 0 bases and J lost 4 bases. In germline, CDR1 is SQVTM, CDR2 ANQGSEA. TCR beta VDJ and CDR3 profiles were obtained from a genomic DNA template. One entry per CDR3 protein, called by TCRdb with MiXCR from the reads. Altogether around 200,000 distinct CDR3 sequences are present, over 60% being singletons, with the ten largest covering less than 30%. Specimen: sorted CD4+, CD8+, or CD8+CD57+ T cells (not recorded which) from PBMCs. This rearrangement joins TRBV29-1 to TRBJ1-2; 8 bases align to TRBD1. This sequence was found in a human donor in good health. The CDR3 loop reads CSVEEWTGRTYGYTF. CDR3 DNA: TGCAGCGTTGAAGAGTGGACAGGGCGTACCTATGGCTACACCTTC. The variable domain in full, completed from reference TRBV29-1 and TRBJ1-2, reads SAVISQKPSRDICQRGTSLTIQCQVDSQVTMMFWYRQQPGQSLTLIATANQGSEATYESGFVIDKFPISRPNLTFSTLTVSNMSPEDSSIYLCSVEEWTGRTYGYTFGSGTRLTVV.